This T cell receptor (beta chain) was observed in a study of human T cells and chemical hapten exposure. Study-level points and caveats: The study found that DPC sensitization did not change TCRs above 1 in 1000 frequency. Expanded TCR counts at PT1 went up together with patch test score, a positive correlation.

Per germline, CDR1 MDHEN and CDR2 SYDVKM. Germline trimming cut 6 bases from V and 8 bases from J; bases unmatched to any gene: 15. The CDR3 loop spans 15 amino acids. This clonotype was counted many times. The target antigen is unknown. Each CDR3 protein gets one entry after TCRdb re-called the RACE reads with MiXCR. The repertoire holds a few hundred thousand distinct CDR3 sequences, with about 5% as singletons. The time point: pre-sensitization, week 0. Treatment denoted: therapeutic diphenylcyclopropenone sensitization with weekly scalp DPC. Blood draws came first, before each patch test. This sample comprised whole blood, obtained in connection with sensitization to the hapten diphenylcyclopropenone (DPC). This receptor was obtained from a woman aged 18 to 35 with alopecia areata. Some clones in this sample may be carry-over from other donors' samples. This chain joins TRBV28 and TRBJ1-2; TRBD1 agrees at 7 bases. The CDR3 nucleotides are TGTGCCAGCAGCCTCCGCTACGGGACAGTAGACGGCTACACCTTC. It encodes CASSLRYGTVDGYTF.